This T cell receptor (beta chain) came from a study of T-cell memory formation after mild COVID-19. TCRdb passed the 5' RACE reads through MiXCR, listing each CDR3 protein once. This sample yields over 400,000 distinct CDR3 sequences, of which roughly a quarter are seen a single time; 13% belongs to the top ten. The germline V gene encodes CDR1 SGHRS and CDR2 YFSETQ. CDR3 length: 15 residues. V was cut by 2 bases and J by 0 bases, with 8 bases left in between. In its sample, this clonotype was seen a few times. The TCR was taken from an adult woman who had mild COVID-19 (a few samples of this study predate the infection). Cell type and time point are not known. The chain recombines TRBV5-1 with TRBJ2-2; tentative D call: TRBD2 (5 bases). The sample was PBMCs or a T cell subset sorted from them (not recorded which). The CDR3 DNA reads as TGCGCCAGCAGCTTCGAGGGATCGAACACCGGGGAGCTGTTTTTT. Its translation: CASSFEGSNTGELFF.